This T cell receptor (beta chain) derives from a study of cytomegalovirus exposure and HLA in healthy donors. Trimming took off 0 bases at V and 7 bases at J, with 10 bases between the two ends. The CDR3 contains 14 residues. Germline lookup yields CDR1 WSHSY and CDR2 SAAADI. The PCR ran on 60 Vbeta and 13 Jbeta primers. Repertoires were generated with immunoSEQ multiplex PCR, while TCRdb's copy carries only in-frame clones and drops some. The table shows over 150,000 clones, with 75% to 85% occurring only once. Material: PBMCs. The TCR originated in a woman aged 45-65 years in good health and CMV-seropositive. The chain has TRBV10-2 and TRBJ1-5; the D is unclear. CDR3: CASSESGPGQPQHF. CDR3 nucleotide sequence: TGCGCCAGCAGTGAGTCGGGCCCTGGGCAGCCCCAGCATTTT.